The 28 T cell receptor beta chains in this list originate from one sample, sequenced in a study of blood T cell repertoires in COVID-19 (dated by TCRdb to 2018 to 2021). The library was produced with the immunoSEQ multiplex PCR assay. TCRdb re-hosts the immuneACCESS table, in-frame sequences only. Its copies lack some clones; in the studies checked, an unresolved V gene accounts for under half of them, and the cause for the rest is not known. This sample holds about 150,000 clones; approximately 85% were observed only once. The ten biggest clones cover 0.63% of the sample. Sequences were obtained from peripheral blood. The receptor source for this set is a man aged 55 to 70 with COVID-19, enrolled during active disease.

This chain connects TRBV7-3 to TRBJ1-3; maybe TRBD1 (6 bases). The V end lost 7 bases, the J end lost 2 bases, and 24 bases lay between the germline ends. In germline, CDR1 is SGHTA, CDR2 FQGTGA. CDR3 length: 18 residues. The CDR3 sequence is CASTAGAPGESAGNTIYF. The CDR3 DNA reads as TGTGCCAGCACCGCAGGGGCGCCAGGGGAGTCCGCTGGAAACACCATATATTTT.

The chain couples TRBV3-1 (or the pseudogene TRBV3-2) to TRBJ1-3; no clear D gene. Germline CDR1 reads LGHDT; CDR2 reads YNNKEL (reference sequence). The germline V and J ends were trimmed by 1 base and 4 bases, with 11 bases remaining between them. This CDR3 contains 15 residues. This CDR3 reads CASSQGSGKGNTIYF. CDR3 nucleotide sequence: TGTGCCAGCAGCCAAGGGTCCGGGAAGGGAAACACCATATATTTT.

The chain recombines TRBV7-3 with TRBJ2-1, with 13 bases identical to TRBD2. The CDR3 is 16 residues long. With V trimmed by 5 bases and J by 4 bases, 5 bases remained unmatched. Looked up from germline, CDR1 is SGHTA and CDR2 is FQGTGA. The CDR3, as DNA: TGTGCCAGCAGCAAGACTAGCGGGGGGATTTACAATGAGCAGTTCTTC. The encoded protein is CASSKTSGGIYNEQFF.

The genes are TRBV15 and TRBJ2-1; 9 positions agree with TRBD2. V lost 4 bases to trimming and J lost 5 bases; unmatched junction nucleotides: 6. Looked up from germline, CDR1 is LNHNV and CDR2 is YYDKDF (reference sequence). This CDR3 is built from 15 residues. For the CDR3, the DNA is TGTGCCACCAGCACAAGGACTAGCGAAAACAATGAGCAGTTCTTC. Its protein product is CATSTRTSENNEQFF.

This rearrangement joins TRBV2 to TRBJ1-6; TRBD1 is a possible D gene (5 bases). V lost 8 bases, J lost 9 bases, and 20 bases lay in between. The CDR3 contains 15 residues. Germline assignment: CDR1 SNHLY and CDR2 FYNNEI. Written as DNA, the CDR3 is TGTGCCAGCGAGATCAGGAGGGATGGGGGTTCACCCCTCCACTTT. Amino acid sequence: CASEIRRDGGSPLHF. The variable domain in full, with the rest retrieved from reference TRBV2 and TRBJ1-6, is EPEVTQTPSHQVTQMGQEVILRCVPISNHLYFYWYRQILGQKVEFLVSFYNNEISEKSEIFDDQFSVERPDGSNFTLKIRSTKLEDSAMYFCASEIRRDGGSPLHFGNGTRLTVT.

This clone has a handful of counts. The J gene is TRBJ2-7, the V gene TRBV18, with TRBD2 matching over 10 bases. V shed 3 bases and J 2 bases; nucleotides not matched to a gene: 4. The CDR3 consists of 15 residues. CDR1 KGHSH and CDR2 LQKENI come from the germline V gene. The CDR3 loop reads CASSPRTSGAYEQYF. CDR3 sequence (DNA): TGTGCCAGCTCACCGAGAACTAGCGGGGCCTACGAGCAGTACTTC.

The J gene is TRBJ2-7, the V gene TRBV21-1; the table's D call, TRBD2, was not checked against the DNA. TRBV21-1 is noted as a pseudogene. This CDR3 region has 16 residues. CDR3 region: CASSRTPGLSSYEQYF. The CDR3 nucleotides read TGTGCCAGCAGCAGAACTCCGGGACTGAGCTCCTACGAGCAGTACTTC.

Many counts were recorded for this clone. In the same sample, other DNA sequences code for this CDR3. This sequence joins TRBV19 and TRBJ1-2, with D perhaps TRBD1 (6 bases). The germline CDR1 and CDR2 sequences are LNHDA and SQIVND (reference sequence). Trimming took off 2 bases at V and 0 bases at J, with 10 bases between the two ends. The CDR3 extends over 15 amino acids. CDR3 sequence (DNA): TGTGCCAGTAGTATATCGGGGGGCTCTAACTATGGCTACACCTTC. Protein: CASSISGGSNYGYTF.

The chain joins TRBV11-3 to TRBJ2-2, with 9 bases that match TRBD1. Germline CDR1 and CDR2: SGHNT and YENEEA. The CDR3 spans 16 residues. Trimming took 4 bases from V and 5 from J; bases not matched to a gene: 8. The chain's CDR3 is CASSSGQGPRTGELFF. The CDR3, as DNA: TGTGCCAGCAGCTCAGGACAGGGGCCTCGGACCGGGGAGCTGTTTTTT. The variable domain in full, completed from reference TRBV11-3 and TRBJ2-2, reads EAGVVQSPRYKIIEKKQPVAFWCNPISGHNTLYWYLQNLGQGPELLIRYENEEAVDDSQLPKDRFSAERLKGVDSTLKIQPAELGDSAVYLCASSSGQGPRTGELFFGEGSRLTVL.

This clone was seen a few times. J is TRBJ2-5 and V is TRBV28; possible D gene TRBD2, 5 bases. This CDR3 has 15 residues. Trimming pared 3 bases from V and 0 bases from J, leaving 11 bases between. Germline CDR1 is MDHEN and CDR2 is SYDVKM. CDR3 coding DNA: TGTGCCAGCAGTTTCCCGGGAACGTACCAAGAGACCCAGTACTTC. Protein sequence: CASSFPGTYQETQYF.

The sample holds one count of this clone. The chain uses TRBV19 and TRBJ1-1, with 7 bases aligning to TRBD1. The germline CDR1 and CDR2 sequences are LNHDA and SQIVND (reference sequence). The CDR3 has 14 amino acids. With 1 base clipped from V and 4 bases from J, the junction kept 3 bases outside the gene matches. CDR3 residues: CASSIGQGVTEAFF. In DNA form, the CDR3 reads TGTGCCAGTAGTATAGGACAGGGAGTCACTGAAGCTTTCTTT.

The rearrangement joins TRBV6-5 to TRBJ1-5, with 7 nucleotides matching TRBD1. The CDR3 spans 14 residues. Germline assignment: CDR1 MNHEY and CDR2 SVGAGI. Germline trimming cut 6 bases from V and 12 bases from J; bases unmatched to any gene: 14. CDR3 in amino acids: CASSPGTVGVLQHF. DNA for the CDR3: TGTGCCAGCAGCCCCGGGACAGTGGGGGTCCTCCAGCATTTT.

The genes are TRBV5-1 and TRBJ2-7, with 8 nucleotides matching TRBD1. V was pared by 4 bases and J by 6 bases, with 9 bases of the junction left unmatched. Germline-derived CDR1 and CDR2 are SGHRS and YFSETQ. The CDR3 covers 14 residues. The CDR3 nucleotides are TGCGCCAGCAGCCGGATCGGACAGGGCGGCGAGCAGTACTTC. This gives the protein CASSRIGQGGEQYF.

The V and J genes are TRBV27 and TRBJ2-7; possibly TRBD2 for D (7 bases). The CDR3 length is 18 residues. Germline V CDR1 and CDR2: MNHEY, SMNVEV (reference sequence). Trimming took 5 bases from V and 1 from J, leaving 24 bases between them. CDR3 region: CASSLVLGGGLGSYEQYF. The CDR3 nucleotides read TGTGCCAGCAGTCTCGTATTGGGGGGGGGCCTGGGGTCCTACGAGCAGTACTTC.

The chain joins TRBV7-8 to TRBJ1-5, with a possible D match to TRBD1 (6 bases). Between the trimmed V and J ends, which lost 5 bases and 4 bases, there was a span of 12 bases. The germline V gene encodes CDR1 SGHVS and CDR2 FQNEAQ. The CDR3 has 14 amino acids. CDR3: CASSATGTNQPQHF. DNA for the CDR3: TGTGCCAGCAGCGCCACAGGGACGAATCAGCCCCAGCATTTT.

V gene TRBV9 combines with J gene TRBJ2-3; TRBD2 matches 15 bases. Germline CDR1 reads SGDLS; CDR2 reads YYNGEE. This CDR3 has 20 amino acids. Trimming cost V 4 bases and J 4 bases; bases outside gene matches: 16. The CDR3 is CASSSRGLAGGKFGSDTQYF. The CDR3 coding sequence is TGTGCCAGCAGCTCAAGAGGACTAGCGGGGGGGAAGTTCGGTTCAGATACGCAGTATTTT.

This clone was counted a single time. The genes are TRBV10-1 and TRBJ2-2; 7 bases agree with TRBD2. V lost 0 bases, J lost 5 bases, and 3 bases stayed unmatched. This CDR3 is built from 15 residues. Germline-derived CDR1 and CDR2 are WNHNN and SYGVQD (reference sequence). Written as DNA, the CDR3 is TGCGCCAGCAGTGAGTCGGCGGGAGAGACCGGGGAGCTGTTTTTT. Amino acids: CASSESAGETGELFF.

The chain couples TRBV18 to TRBJ1-6; 9 bases agree with TRBD1. Germline V gene data show CDR1 as KGHSH and CDR2 as LQKENI. CDR3 length equals 15 residues. V lost 2 bases, J lost 9 bases, and 5 bases stayed unmatched. The CDR3: CASSPSGTGISPLHF. As DNA, the CDR3 is TGTGCCAGCTCACCATCCGGGACAGGGATTTCACCCCTCCACTTT.

The CDR3 spells CASSYQQGADNEQFF. The DNA of the CDR3 is TGTGCCAGCAGTTATCAACAGGGGGCAGACAATGAGCAGTTCTTC. The J gene is TRBJ2-1, the V gene TRBV6-6; 9 nucleotides align to TRBD1. J was trimmed by 5 bases and V by 3 bases; bases with no gene match: 5. Germline assignment: CDR1 MNHNY and CDR2 SVGAGI (reference sequence). The CDR3 is made up of 15 amino acids.

This clone was recorded a few times. The J gene is TRBJ2-7, the V gene TRBV4-3, with TRBD1 identical over 12 bases. The CDR3 spans 14 residues. J gave up 7 bases and V 8 bases, and 9 bases lay outside the gene matches. The germline V gene has CDR1 LGHNA and CDR2 YSLEER. Here the CDR3 reads CASRRGQGAGEQYF. In nucleotides, the CDR3 is TGCGCCAGCCGCCGGGGACAGGGGGCGGGAGAGCAGTACTTC.

The CDR3 here is CASRLTGWDGYTF. The CDR3 nucleotides read TGTGCCAGCAGGCTTACAGGGTGGGATGGCTACACCTTC. V is TRBV27 and J is TRBJ1-2, with D perhaps matching TRBD1 (6 bases). This CDR3 contains 13 residues. CDR1 MNHEY and CDR2 SMNVEV come from the germline V gene (reference sequence). Trimming left V 6 bases short and J 6 bases short, with 14 bases between.

The V call is TRBV7-2, the J call TRBJ2-1; 8 nucleotides match TRBD2. Germline-derived CDR1 and CDR2 are SGHTA and FQGNSA. The CDR3 covers 18 residues. The ends lost 3 bases at V and 0 bases at J; junction bases unmatched: 10. The CDR3 nucleotides are TGTGCCAGCAGCTTTCTAGCGGGTCTGACGAGCTCCTACAATGAGCAGTTCTTC. It encodes CASSFLAGLTSSYNEQFF.

V is TRBV4-2 and J is TRBJ2-5; 9 positions match TRBD2. Trimming took 1 base from V and 2 from J; bases not matched to a gene: 5. This CDR3 comprises 16 residues. Germline CDR1 and CDR2: LGHNA and YNFKEQ. The DNA for the CDR3 is TGTGCCAGCAGCCAAGGGAGCCTAGCGGGGCAAGAGACCCAGTACTTC. Translating gives CASSQGSLAGQETQYF.

This clone has a handful of counts. This chain joins TRBV5-1 and TRBJ1-2; 7 bases agree with TRBD1. In germline, CDR1 is SGHRS, CDR2 YFSETQ. This CDR3 has 15 amino acids. The ends lost 1 base at V and 8 bases at J; junction bases unmatched: 11. This CDR3 is CASSLTTGVREGYTF. The DNA of the CDR3 is TGCGCCAGCAGCTTGACTACAGGGGTCCGGGAAGGCTACACCTTC.

This rearrangement joins TRBV19 to TRBJ2-3, with TRBD2 matching over 13 bases. The J segment lost 2 bases and the V segment lost 8 bases, leaving 7 bases of the junction unmatched. Germline V gene data show CDR1 as LNHDA and CDR2 as SQIVND (reference sequence). This CDR3 is 16 amino acids long. The chain's CDR3 is CASSRGLAGFTDTQYF. The CDR3, as DNA: TGTGCCAGTTCCCGGGGACTAGCGGGATTCACAGATACGCAGTATTTT.

The rearrangement joins TRBV4-1 to TRBJ1-4; the D is unclear. Trimming pared 1 base from V and 8 bases from J, leaving 8 bases between. Germline values: CDR1 MGHRA, CDR2 YSYEKL. The CDR3 contains 13 residues. The DNA for the CDR3 is TGCGCCAGCAGCCAAGTAGACGGGGAAAAACTGTTTTTT. Translated: CASSQVDGEKLFF.

The V and J genes are TRBV24-1 and TRBJ1-1; TRBD1 is a possible D gene (5 bases). CDR3 length equals 16 residues. The germline CDR1 and CDR2 sequences are KGHDR and SFDVKD. V lost 2 bases and J 1 base, leaving 13 bases between the germline ends. CDR3: CATSDSGSTENTEAFF. In DNA, the CDR3 is TGTGCCACCAGTGATTCCGGATCGACAGAGAACACTGAAGCTTTCTTT.

Comment on this clone: Different DNA sequences within this sample yield the same CDR3. The V gene is TRBV7-2, the J gene TRBJ2-5, with D perhaps TRBD2 (5 bases). The V gene lost 0 bases and the J gene lost 5 bases, with 10 bases spanning the gap. This CDR3 comprises 14 residues. CDR1 SGHTA and CDR2 FQGNSA come from the germline V gene. This CDR3 reads CASSLAGVGETQYF. CDR3 coding DNA: TGTGCCAGCAGCTTAGCGGGAGTGGGGGAGACCCAGTACTTC.